The source of this T cell receptor beta chain is a study of neurological immune-mediated disorders (dated by TCRdb to the late 2010s). Concerning the study at large: Among the approximately 34 multiple sclerosis patients, relapsing-remitting MS accounted for 31 and secondary progressive MS accounted for 3. The study compared peripheral blood TCR-beta repertoires of HTLV-I-associated myelopathy (HAM/TSP) patients, multiple sclerosis patients and healthy controls using UMI-based sequencing. The cohort included 60 to 75 subjects: about 15 with HAM/TSP, approximately 35 with multiple sclerosis, and some 20 healthy controls. Longitudinal samples, technical triplicates and paired sorted CD4+ and CD8+ T-cell subsets, alongside PBMC samples, were included among the approximately 100 TCR-beta libraries. What the study reported, not specific to this receptor: Across subjects, expanded clones never shared an identical CDR3 amino acid sequence, which suggests that the TCR-beta repertoires in every group were private. TCR clonal expansion was greatest in HAM/TSP patients and smallest in MS patients, who ranked below even healthy controls. No clinical or MRI features were associated with the MS cluster, and the authors said that larger cohorts are needed. Phylogenetic analysis grouped repertoires from 18 of 34 MS patients into a cluster of related CDR3 sequences, suggesting a possible repertoire-level signature.

Libraries from unsorted PBMCs were made from 2 million PBMCs kept in RNAlater at -80 degrees C until RNA extraction. Multiple sclerosis patients were enrolled in a US clinical protocol evaluating disease progression by magnetic resonance imaging. PBMCs were separated from peripheral blood using Ficoll-Hypaque density gradient centrifugation and then cryopreserved in liquid nitrogen. From cysteine to phenylalanine, the CDR3 is 14 amino acids long. The read is trimmed to its CDR3 DNA, 42 bases read in frame from base 1. Trimming accounts for 7 bases at V and 2 bases at J, while the number of junction bases matched to no gene is 10. CDR1 DFQATT and CDR2 SNEGSKA are derived from the germline V gene (reference sequence). cDNA was synthesized by template-switch 5'RACE using a primer with a 10-nucleotide random unique molecular identifier that tagged each TCR transcript. Every sequencing run covered 15-18 subjects and yielded more than 160 million TCR-beta sequences. Total RNA was extracted with the RNeasy kit. Using the KAPA Real-time Library Amplification kit, TCR-beta VDJ regions were amplified with primers for the TCR constant region and the 5'RACE anchor. Sample indexes and Illumina adaptors were added in a first PCR, and a second PCR then increased library yield. After purification with Ampure beads, the TCR product of roughly 650 bp was size-selected on a 2% E-gel SizeSelection system. Library quality was checked on a Bioanalyzer, concentration was measured with Qubit, and libraries were quantified with the Kapa Library Quantification kit before pooling. Libraries were sequenced paired-end 2 x 150 bp on an Illumina HiSeq 2500. To increase sequence diversity, about 25-31% phiX was spiked into each library pool. Turning to the authors' computational methods: Quality-filtered reads were processed with the UMI-based MiGEC pipeline, and over 90% of raw TCR sequences were removed by the MiGEC pipeline during error correction. VDJ genes were aligned to IMGT germline references, and clonotypes were defined by unique CDR3 amino acid sequence plus V-J genes. Clonal expansion, Shannon diversity and CDR3 relatedness were evaluated with VDJtools (CalcPairwiseDistances, ClusterSamples), while phylogenetic trees were built in CLCbio workbench. Using coefficient-of-variation modelling across technical triplicates, the study counted a clone as expanded if it had at least 8 unique UMIs. TCRdb reworked the public reads: Q25 trimming with fastp, MiXCR clone assembly, productive beta chains retained. Rows merge per CDR3 protein into single entries with the most common DNA and genes. V and J calls and clone size were set by TCRdb, not the authors. This sample has some 95,000 distinct CDR3 sequences in its table, and approximately 3.3% of those were observed once. The ten biggest clones cover roughly 6% of the sample.

This clonotype was picked up a small number of times. Its antigen remains unidentified. A much larger clonotype is one base distant, so this may be a read error. In this chain, TRBV20-1 is recombined with TRBJ2-7; TRBD2 agrees with 8 junctional bases. The receptor's source is a woman aged 18-29 years with multiple sclerosis. Sequencing was done on a sample of PBMCs. The base sequence is TGCAGTGTCCTGGACGGGGGGGGACCCTACGAGCAGTACTTC. It encodes CSVLDGGGPYEQYF.